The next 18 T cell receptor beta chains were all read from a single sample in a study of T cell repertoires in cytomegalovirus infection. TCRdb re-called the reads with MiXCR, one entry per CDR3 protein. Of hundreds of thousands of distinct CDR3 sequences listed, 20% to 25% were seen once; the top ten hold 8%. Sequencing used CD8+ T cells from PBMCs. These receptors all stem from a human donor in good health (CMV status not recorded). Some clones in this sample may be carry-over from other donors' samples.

DNA for the CDR3: TGTGCCAGCAGCCTAGTTCCGGGGGGCCTCGATACGCAGTATTTT. Its protein product is CASSLVPGGLDTQYF. The chain has TRBV11-2 and TRBJ2-3; perhaps TRBD2 as D (7 bases). The CDR3 loop spans 15 amino acids. Germline V gene data show CDR1 as SGHAT and CDR2 as FQNNGV. V was pared by 5 bases and J by 6 bases, with 18 bases between.

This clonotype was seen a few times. In nucleotides, the CDR3 is TGTGCCAGCAGTTACTCGCGTCTCCACGAGCAGTACGTC. Its translation: CASSYSRLHEQYV. This chain joins TRBV6-2 or TRBV6-3 and TRBJ2-7; no firm D call. The CDR3 is 13 residues long. The V gene's germline CDR1 is MNHEY and CDR2 SVGEGT. Trimming stripped 0 bases from V and 5 bases from J, with 8 bases between.

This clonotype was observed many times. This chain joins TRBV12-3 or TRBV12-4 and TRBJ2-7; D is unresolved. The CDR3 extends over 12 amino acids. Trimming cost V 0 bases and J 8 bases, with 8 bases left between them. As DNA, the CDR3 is TGTGCCAGCAGTTTAGCACCCCCCCAGCAGTACTTC. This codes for CASSLAPPQQYF.

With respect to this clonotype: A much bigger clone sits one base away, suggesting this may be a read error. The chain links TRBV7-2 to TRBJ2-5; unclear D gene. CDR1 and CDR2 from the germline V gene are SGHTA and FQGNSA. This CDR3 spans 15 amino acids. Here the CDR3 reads CANSPTEWGSETQYF. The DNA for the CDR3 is TGTGCCAACAGCCCTACAGAGTGGGGTTCGGAGACCCAGTACTTC.

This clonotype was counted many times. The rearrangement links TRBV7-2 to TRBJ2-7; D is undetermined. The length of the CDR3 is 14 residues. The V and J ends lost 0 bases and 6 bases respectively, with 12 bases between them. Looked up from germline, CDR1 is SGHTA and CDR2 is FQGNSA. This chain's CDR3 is CASSLARPLGEQYF. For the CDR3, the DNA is TGTGCCAGCAGCTTAGCGCGCCCTCTCGGCGAGCAGTACTTC.

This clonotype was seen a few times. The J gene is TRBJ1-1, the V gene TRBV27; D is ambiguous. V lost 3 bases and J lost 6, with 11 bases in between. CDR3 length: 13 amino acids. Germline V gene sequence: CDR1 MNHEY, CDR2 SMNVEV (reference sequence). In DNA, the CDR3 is TGTGCCAGCAGTTTCTCCATTGGGGCTGAAGCTTTCTTT. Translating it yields CASSFSIGAEAFF.

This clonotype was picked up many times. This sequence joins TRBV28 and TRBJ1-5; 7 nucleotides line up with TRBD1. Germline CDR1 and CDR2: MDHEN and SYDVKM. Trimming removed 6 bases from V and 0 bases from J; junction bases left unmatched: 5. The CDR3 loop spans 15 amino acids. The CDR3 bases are TGTGCCAGCAGGCCGCGACAGGGTAGCAATCAGCCCCAGCATTTT. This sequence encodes CASRPRQGSNQPQHF.

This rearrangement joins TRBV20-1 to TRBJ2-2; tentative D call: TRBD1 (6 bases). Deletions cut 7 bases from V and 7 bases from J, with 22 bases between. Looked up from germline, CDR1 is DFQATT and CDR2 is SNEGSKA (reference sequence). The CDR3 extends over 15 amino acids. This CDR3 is CSDRTQNRAGGELFF. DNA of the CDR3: TGCAGTGATCGAACCCAAAACAGGGCTGGCGGGGAGCTGTTTTTT.

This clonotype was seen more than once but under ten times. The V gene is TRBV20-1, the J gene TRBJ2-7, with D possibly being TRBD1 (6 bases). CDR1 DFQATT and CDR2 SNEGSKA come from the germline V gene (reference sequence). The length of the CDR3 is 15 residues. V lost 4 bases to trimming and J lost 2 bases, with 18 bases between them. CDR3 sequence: CSATQGPNPTYEQYF. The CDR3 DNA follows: TGCAGTGCTACTCAGGGGCCTAATCCGACCTACGAGCAGTACTTC.

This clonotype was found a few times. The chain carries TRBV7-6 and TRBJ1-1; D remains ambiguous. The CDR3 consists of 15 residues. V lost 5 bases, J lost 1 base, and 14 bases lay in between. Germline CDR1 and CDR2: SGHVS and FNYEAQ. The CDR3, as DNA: TGTGCCAGCAGCCCCCCGCTGAGCGAGAACACTGAAGCTTTCTTT. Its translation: CASSPPLSENTEAFF.

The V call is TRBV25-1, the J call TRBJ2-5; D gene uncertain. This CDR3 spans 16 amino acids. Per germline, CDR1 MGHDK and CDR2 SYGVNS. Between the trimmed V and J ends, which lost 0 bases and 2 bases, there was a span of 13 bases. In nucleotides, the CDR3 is TGTGCCAGCAGTGAATATTTTCCAGGACCTCAAGAGACCCAGTACTTC. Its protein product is CASSEYFPGPQETQYF.

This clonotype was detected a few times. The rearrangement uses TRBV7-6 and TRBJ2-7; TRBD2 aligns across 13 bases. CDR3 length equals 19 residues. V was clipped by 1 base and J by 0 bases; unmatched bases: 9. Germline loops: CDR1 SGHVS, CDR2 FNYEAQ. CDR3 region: CASSLEGGLAGLFSYEQYF. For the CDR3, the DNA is TGTGCCAGCAGCTTAGAAGGGGGACTAGCGGGGTTATTCTCCTACGAGCAGTACTTC.

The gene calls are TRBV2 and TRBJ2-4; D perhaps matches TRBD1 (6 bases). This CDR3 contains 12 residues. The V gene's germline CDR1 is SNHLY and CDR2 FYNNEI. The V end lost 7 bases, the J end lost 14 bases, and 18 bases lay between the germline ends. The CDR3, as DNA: TGTGCCAGCATTGACTTCCGGGACATCAAGTACTTC. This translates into CASIDFRDIKYF.

The CDR3 is CASSILLDRAGNTIYF. CDR3 DNA: TGTGCCAGTAGTATCCTCCTGGACAGGGCGGGAAACACCATATATTTT. The chain couples TRBV19 to TRBJ1-3, with 8 bases aligning to TRBD1. In germline, CDR1 is LNHDA, CDR2 SQIVND (reference sequence). This CDR3 spans 16 amino acids. The V and J ends lost 3 bases and 4 bases, in that order; junction bases with no gene match: 8.

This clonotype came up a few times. The CDR3 DNA follows: TGTGCCATCAGTGAGTCTGGGTCCATAAGCTCCTACAATGAGCAGTTCTTC. This encodes CAISESGSISSYNEQFF. The rearrangement links TRBV10-3 to TRBJ2-1; D unclear. V dropped 0 bases and J dropped 0 bases, with 12 bases sitting between them. There are 17 residues in the CDR3. Germline values: CDR1 ENHRY, CDR2 SYGVKD.

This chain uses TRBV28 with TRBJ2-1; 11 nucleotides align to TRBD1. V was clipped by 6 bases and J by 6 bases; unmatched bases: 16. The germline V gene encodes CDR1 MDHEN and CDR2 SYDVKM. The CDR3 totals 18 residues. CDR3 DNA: TGTGCCAGCAGAAGGTCCTGGACAGGGGGCTTATTTCTCAATGAGCAGTTCTTC. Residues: CASRRSWTGGLFLNEQFF.

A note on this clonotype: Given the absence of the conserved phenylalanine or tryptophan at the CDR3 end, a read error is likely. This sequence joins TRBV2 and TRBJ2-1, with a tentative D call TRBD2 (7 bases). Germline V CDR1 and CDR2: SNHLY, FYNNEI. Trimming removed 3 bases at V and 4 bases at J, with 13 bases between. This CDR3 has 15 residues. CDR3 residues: CASSEGGADYNEQFS. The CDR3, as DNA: TGTGCCAGCAGTGAGGGGGGGGCGGATTACAATGAGCAGTTCTCC.

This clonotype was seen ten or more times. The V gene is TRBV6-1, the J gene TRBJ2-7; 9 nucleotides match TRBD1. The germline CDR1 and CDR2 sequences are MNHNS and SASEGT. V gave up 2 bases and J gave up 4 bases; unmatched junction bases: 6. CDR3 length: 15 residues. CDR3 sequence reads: CASSEIGGQGYEQYF. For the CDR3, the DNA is TGTGCCAGCAGTGAAATTGGTGGACAGGGGTACGAGCAGTACTTC.